Sequencing of this TCR beta chain was carried out in a study of identical twins (TCRdb year 2016). For the wider study: To test whether fetal clonotypes persist, this study deep-sequenced TCR alpha and beta repertoires from monozygotic twins, from unrelated adults of various ages, and from cord blood. Replicate twin experiments were performed at different times using different library preparation protocols to rule out contamination.

This clonotype was observed a few times. The clone's antigen remains unknown. Qualities for individual bases were not recorded, and no much larger clone is one base off. Findings and caveats that apply to the study as a whole: Compared with coincidental sharing between unrelated individuals, out-of-frame TCR alpha sequences shared between twins showed an excess of sequences with low generation probability. A weaker excess of twin sharing was found in beta out-of-frame sequences because the signal-to-noise ratio was lowered by fewer shared sequences. Recombination models systematically underestimated out-of-frame TCR alpha sharing in monozygotic twins but agreed with sharing between unrelated individuals. Zero-insertion analyses could be partly confounded by invariant T cells such as MAIT and iNKT, though diverse VJ usage argued against such confounding for most clonotypes. Because the same donors could not be followed over many years, conclusions were based on cross-sectional statistical analysis. Abundant cord blood beta clonotypes had fewer insertions, young adult naive repertoires showed a similar but weaker trend, and memory repertoires showed no such trend.

Libraries were made using 5' RACE. These reads were obtained on an Illumina HiSeq 2000. A universal primer binding site was introduced by template switching, and a unique molecular identifier was present in the final cDNA, enabling accurate counting of TCR cDNA molecules. First-strand cDNA for TCR alpha and beta chains was synthesized from specific primers in the conserved constant-segment region. To control for contamination, each cDNA library was double barcoded with a SMART-Mk sample barcode plus Illumina barcodes. TruSeq adapter sequences along with Illumina sample barcodes were introduced in two successive PCR steps. The Illumina HiSeq platform was used with custom primers to sequence TCR alpha and beta cDNA libraries. From the authors' description of their analysis: MiGEC was used to process raw reads and extract unique molecular identifiers, and MiXCR was used to find CDR3 positions. For each individual, recombination models were inferred using an EM algorithm with the repgenHMM and IGoR tools. The analysis of shared clonotypes was done with the tcR package in R, with sharing normalized by the product of cloneset sizes. Out-of-frame nonproductive sequences were analyzed to study raw recombination free of thymic and clonal selection effects. TCRdb reprocessing: public reads trimmed at Q25 with fastp, clones called with MiXCR, in-frame beta chains kept. Each CDR3 protein appears once, grouped with its most common genes and DNA. The V and J calls reflect TCRdb's pipeline rather than the authors' work. This sample lists approximately 690,000 distinct CDR3 sequences; around 5.7% were detected once. Approximately 2% of the sample rests with the top ten.

All donors were healthy Caucasians. Three unrelated non-twin adults were also sequenced: a male aged 18 to 29, a male aged 50 to 59 and a female aged 50 to 59. Miltenyi CD45RO+ enrichment and human naive T-cell isolation kits were used to isolate memory (CD45RO+) and naive T cells from PBMC. The V end gives up 2 bases and the J end 0 bases, leaving 13 bases in the junction not matched to a gene. The CDR3 runs 20 residues from the cysteine to the phenylalanine. Kept here is only the CDR3 DNA, which spans 60 bases and is read in frame from base 1. Reading the germline V gene gives CDR1 MDHEN and CDR2 SYDVKM.

Sequenced sample: naive T cells sorted from blood. The cell subset or site label, read with the paper, signifies: cells isolated with a human naive T-cell isolation kit. The TCR was taken from a young man in good health. The rearranged segments are TRBV28 and TRBJ2-6; 7 bases in the middle match TRBD1. The DNA reads as follows: TGTGCCAGCAGTTTAAGGGGGTCCGGGACAGCCCTCTCTGGGGCCAACGTCCTGACTTTC. Its protein product is CASSLRGSGTALSGANVLTF.